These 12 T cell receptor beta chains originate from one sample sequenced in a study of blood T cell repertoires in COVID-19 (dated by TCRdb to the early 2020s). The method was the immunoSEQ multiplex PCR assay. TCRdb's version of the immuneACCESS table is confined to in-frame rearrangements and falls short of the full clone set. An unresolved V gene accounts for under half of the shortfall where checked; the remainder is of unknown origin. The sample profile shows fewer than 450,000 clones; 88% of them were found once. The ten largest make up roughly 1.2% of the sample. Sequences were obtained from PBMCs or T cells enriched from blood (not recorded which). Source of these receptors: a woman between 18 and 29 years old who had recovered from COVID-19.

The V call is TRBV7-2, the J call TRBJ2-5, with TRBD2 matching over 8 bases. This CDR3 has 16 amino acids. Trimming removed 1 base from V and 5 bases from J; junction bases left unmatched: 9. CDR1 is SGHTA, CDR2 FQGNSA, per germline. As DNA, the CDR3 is TGTGCCAGCAGCTTAGTTACGGGGGGGCCTCAGGAGACCCAGTACTTC. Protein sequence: CASSLVTGGPQETQYF.

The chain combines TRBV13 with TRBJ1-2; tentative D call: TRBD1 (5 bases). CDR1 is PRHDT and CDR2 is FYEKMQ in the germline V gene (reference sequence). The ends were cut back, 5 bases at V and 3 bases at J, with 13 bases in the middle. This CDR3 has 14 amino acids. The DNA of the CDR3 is TGTGCCAGCAGCCCAGGACAAACATACTATGGCTACACCTTC. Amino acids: CASSPGQTYYGYTF.

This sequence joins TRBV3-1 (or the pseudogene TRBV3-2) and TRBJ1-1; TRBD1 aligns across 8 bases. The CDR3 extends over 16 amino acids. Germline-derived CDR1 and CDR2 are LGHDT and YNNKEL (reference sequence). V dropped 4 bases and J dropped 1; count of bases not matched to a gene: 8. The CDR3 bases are TGTGCCAGCAGCCCACGCAGGGGGCTACCGAACACTGAAGCTTTCTTT. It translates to CASSPRRGLPNTEAFF.

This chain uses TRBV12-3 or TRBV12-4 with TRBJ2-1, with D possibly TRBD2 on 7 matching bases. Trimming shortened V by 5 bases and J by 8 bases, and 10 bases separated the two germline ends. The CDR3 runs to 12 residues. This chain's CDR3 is CASSGGGYEQFF. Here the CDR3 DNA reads TGTGCCAGCAGTGGGGGGGGCTATGAGCAGTTCTTC.

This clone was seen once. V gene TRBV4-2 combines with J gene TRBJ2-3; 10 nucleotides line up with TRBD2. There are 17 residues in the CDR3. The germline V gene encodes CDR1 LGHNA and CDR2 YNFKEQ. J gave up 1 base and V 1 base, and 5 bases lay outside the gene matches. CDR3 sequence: CASSQGTGTSGTDTQYF. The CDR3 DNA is TGTGCCAGCAGCCAAGGTACCGGGACTAGCGGCACAGATACGCAGTATTTT.

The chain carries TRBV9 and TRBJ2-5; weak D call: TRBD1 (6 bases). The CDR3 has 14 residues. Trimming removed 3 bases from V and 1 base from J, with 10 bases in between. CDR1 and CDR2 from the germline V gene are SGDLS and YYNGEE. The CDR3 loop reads CASSGQATQETQYF. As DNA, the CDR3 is TGTGCCAGCAGCGGACAGGCGACCCAAGAGACCCAGTACTTC.

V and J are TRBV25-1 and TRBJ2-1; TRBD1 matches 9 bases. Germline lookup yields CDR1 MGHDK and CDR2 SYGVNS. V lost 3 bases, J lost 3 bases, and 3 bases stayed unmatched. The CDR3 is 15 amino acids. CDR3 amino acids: CASSDKTGGYNEQFF. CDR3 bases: TGTGCCAGCAGTGATAAGACAGGGGGCTACAATGAGCAGTTCTTC.

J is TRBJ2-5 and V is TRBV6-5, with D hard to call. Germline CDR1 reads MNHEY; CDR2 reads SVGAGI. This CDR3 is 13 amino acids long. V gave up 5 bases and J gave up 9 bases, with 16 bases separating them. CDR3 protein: CASSPNESRSQYF. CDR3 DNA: TGTGCCAGCAGTCCCAATGAGTCCCGGTCCCAGTACTTC.

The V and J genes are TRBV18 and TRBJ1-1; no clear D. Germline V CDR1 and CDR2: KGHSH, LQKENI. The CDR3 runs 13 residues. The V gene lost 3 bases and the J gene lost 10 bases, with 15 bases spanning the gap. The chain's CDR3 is CASSPSQSGRAFF. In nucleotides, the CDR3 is TGTGCCAGCTCACCGTCGCAGAGCGGGCGAGCTTTCTTT.

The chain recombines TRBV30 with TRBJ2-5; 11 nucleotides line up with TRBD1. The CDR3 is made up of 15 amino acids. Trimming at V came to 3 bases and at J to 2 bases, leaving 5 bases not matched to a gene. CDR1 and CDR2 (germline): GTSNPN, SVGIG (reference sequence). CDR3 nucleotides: TGTGCCTGGAGGCCGGGACAGGGGGTTCAAGAGACCCAGTACTTC. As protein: CAWRPGQGVQETQYF.

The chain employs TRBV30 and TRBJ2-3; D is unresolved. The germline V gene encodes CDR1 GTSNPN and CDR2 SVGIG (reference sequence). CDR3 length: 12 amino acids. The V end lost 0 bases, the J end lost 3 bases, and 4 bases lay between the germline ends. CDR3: CAWSVLTDTQYF. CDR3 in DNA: TGTGCCTGGAGTGTACTAACAGATACGCAGTATTTT.

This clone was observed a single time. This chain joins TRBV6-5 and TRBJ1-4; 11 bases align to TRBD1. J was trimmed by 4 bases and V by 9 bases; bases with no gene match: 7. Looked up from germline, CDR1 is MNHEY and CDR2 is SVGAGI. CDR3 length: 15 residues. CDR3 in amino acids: CASLDRGQGNEKLFF. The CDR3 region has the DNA TGTGCCAGTTTGGACAGGGGGCAGGGTAATGAAAAACTGTTTTTT.